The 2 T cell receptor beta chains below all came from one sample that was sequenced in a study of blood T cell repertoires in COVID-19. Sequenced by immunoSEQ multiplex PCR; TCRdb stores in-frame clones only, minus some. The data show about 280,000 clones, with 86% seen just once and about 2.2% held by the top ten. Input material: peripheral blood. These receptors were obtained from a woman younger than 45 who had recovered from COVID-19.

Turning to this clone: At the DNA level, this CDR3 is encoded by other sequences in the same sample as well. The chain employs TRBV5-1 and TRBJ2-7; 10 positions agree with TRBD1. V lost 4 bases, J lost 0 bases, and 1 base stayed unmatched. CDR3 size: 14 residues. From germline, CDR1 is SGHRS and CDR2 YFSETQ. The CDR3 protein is CASSGQGGSYEQYF. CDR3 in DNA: TGCGCCAGCAGCGGACAGGGGGGCTCCTACGAGCAGTACTTC.

The CDR3 here is CASSQGDPGVNYGYTF. The CDR3, as DNA: TGCGCCAGCAGCCAAGGGGATCCAGGGGTTAACTATGGCTACACCTTC. The rearrangement links TRBV4-1 to TRBJ1-2; TRBD1 is a possible D gene (6 bases). Germline CDR1 is MGHRA and CDR2 is YSYEKL. V was clipped by 1 base and J by 1 base, with 13 bases between them. The CDR3 spans 16 residues.